This T cell receptor beta chain was identified during a study of blood T cells in healthy people across ages. Study context: T cells yielded about one barcoded beta molecule per two cells through template switching.

CDR1 is LGHNA and CDR2 is YSLEER in the germline V gene. This CDR3 region has 15 residues. Trimming pared 1 base from V and 3 bases from J, leaving 13 bases between. This clonotype has at least ten counts. A J-beta primer mix and a sample-barcoded 5' primer were used in a second PCR of about 7 to 11 cycles. TCRdb reprocessed the 5' RACE reads with MiXCR, giving one entry per CDR3 protein. Of about 840,000 distinct CDR3 sequences listed, under 35% are singletons. Separately, the same data were catalogued under a study of T cells of mothers and their children.

What was sequenced was blood. This clonotype originated in a woman in her forties in good health. This chain links TRBV4-3 with TRBJ2-7, with D tentatively TRBD2 (5 bases). CDR3 bases: TGCGCCAGCAGCCAAGTAGGCGGGCCACTCTACGAGCAGTACTTC. Its translation: CASSQVGGPLYEQYF.